The 31 T cell receptor beta chains below were found in one sample sequenced in a study of shared clonotypes between healthy human individuals. Generated by immunoSEQ multiplex PCR, the TCRdb table keeps only in-frame clones and is missing some. Of about half a million clones in the sample, 77% were seen once. The specimen was PBMCs. These receptors all come from a middle-aged woman in good health. Some clones in this sample may be carry-over from other donors' samples.

The chain recombines TRBV5-1 with TRBJ2-4; TRBD2 aligns across 8 bases. V lost 8 bases to trimming and J lost 7 bases; unmatched junction nucleotides: 14. Germline V gives CDR1 SGHRS, CDR2 YFSETQ. This CDR3 comprises 15 residues. The DNA of the CDR3 is TGCGCCAGAAGCAGTATGCGGGAGGAGCGGAACATTCAGTACTTC. Translated: CARSSMREERNIQYF.

This clone is a singleton in its sample. This chain joins TRBV29-1 and TRBJ2-7; D may match TRBD1 or TRBD2 (5 bases each). Deletions cut 0 bases from V and 6 bases from J, with 12 bases between. The CDR3 has 13 amino acids. The germline V gene encodes CDR1 SQVTM and CDR2 ANQGSEA. This chain's CDR3 is CSVEEVRAGEQYF. In nucleotides, the CDR3 is TGCAGCGTTGAAGAAGTCAGGGCGGGCGAGCAGTACTTC.

The CDR3 DNA reads as TGTGCCACCAGCAGAGATCAGGGCAGCCATAATGAGCAGTTCTTC. It yields the protein CATSRDQGSHNEQFF. The J gene is TRBJ2-1, the V gene TRBV15, with D possibly being TRBD1 (5 bases). The germline CDR1 and CDR2 sequences are LNHNV and YYDKDF (reference sequence). CDR3 length equals 15 residues. The V and J ends lost 0 bases and 7 bases respectively, with 13 bases between them.

About this clone itself: A far larger clone is only one base removed, so a read error is likely. In the same sample, other DNA sequences code for this CDR3. The gene calls are TRBV10-3 and TRBJ1-4; tentative D call: TRBD1 (5 bases). The CDR3 consists of 14 residues. CDR1 is ENHRY and CDR2 is SYGVKD in the germline V gene. In nucleotides, the CDR3 is TGTGCCATCAGTGAGGGCGGGGCTGGTGAAAAGCTGTTTTTT. Residues: CAISEGGAGEKLFF.

This clone has a count of ten or more. The chain is built from TRBV18 and TRBJ1-2, with D maybe TRBD1 (6 bases). The CDR3 runs to 14 residues. Germline loops: CDR1 KGHSH, CDR2 LQKENI. V lost 3 bases and J lost 0, with 8 bases in between. In nucleotides, the CDR3 is TGTGCCAGCTCACCGGACAGTACTAACTATGGCTACACCTTC. The encoded protein is CASSPDSTNYGYTF. The full variable domain, with the rest looked up from reference TRBV18 and TRBJ1-2, is NAGVMQNPRHLVRRRGQEARLRCSPMKGHSHVYWYRQLPEEGLKFMVYLQKENIIDESGMPKERFSAEFPKEGPSILRIQQVVRGDSAAYFCASSPDSTNYGYTFGSGTRLTVV.

The rearrangement links TRBV25-1 to TRBJ2-1; D possibly corresponds to TRBD1 (6 bases). This CDR3 has 12 residues. Germline lookup yields CDR1 MGHDK and CDR2 SYGVNS. V lost 3 bases and J 10 bases, leaving 10 bases between the germline ends. The CDR3 reads CASSDGTTEQFF. CDR3 bases: TGTGCCAGCAGTGACGGGACAACCGAGCAGTTCTTC. The full variable domain, completed using reference TRBV25-1 and TRBJ2-1, is EADIYQTPRYLVIGTGKKITLECSQTMGHDKMYWYQQDPGMELHLIHYSYGVNSTEKGDLSSESTVSRIRTEHFPLTLESARPSHTSQYLCASSDGTTEQFFGPGTRLTVL.

The chain joins TRBV13 to TRBJ2-3; no reliable D call. Trimming cost V 4 bases and J 5 bases, with 7 bases left between them. The germline gives CDR1 PRHDT, CDR2 FYEKMQ (reference sequence). The CDR3 covers 12 residues. CDR3 sequence: CASSSARDTQYF. The CDR3 coding sequence is TGTGCCAGCAGCTCTGCTAGAGATACGCAGTATTTT.

The J gene is TRBJ1-1, the V gene TRBV28; D call uncertain. The V end was cut by 5 bases, the J end by 9 bases, with 22 bases between. The CDR3 sequence is 15 residues long. The germline CDR1 and CDR2 sequences are MDHEN and SYDVKM. This chain's CDR3 is CASSPSRMGFQQAFF. CDR3 coding DNA: TGTGCCAGCAGTCCCTCCCGGATGGGCTTCCAGCAAGCTTTCTTT.

The rearrangement uses TRBV9 and TRBJ1-1; TRBD1 agrees at 7 bases. There are 15 residues in the CDR3. The V gene end was trimmed by 3 bases and the J gene end by 5 bases; junction bases not matched to a gene: 10. CDR1 SGDLS and CDR2 YYNGEE come from the germline V gene. In DNA, the CDR3 is TGTGCCAGCAGCGCCACAGGGGTTGTCTCTACTGAAGCTTTCTTT. It specifies CASSATGVVSTEAFF.

The chain links TRBV29-1 to TRBJ2-3; no reliable D call. The germline gives CDR1 SQVTM, CDR2 ANQGSEA. Deletions cut 5 bases from V and 0 bases from J, with 6 bases between. The CDR3 has 12 residues. DNA of the CDR3: TGCAGCGTTAGAGACAGCACAGATACGCAGTATTTT. Translated, it gives CSVRDSTDTQYF.

The chain carries TRBV28 and TRBJ1-1; possible D gene TRBD1, 6 bases. The V gene lost 3 bases and the J gene lost 6 bases, with 11 bases spanning the gap. The CDR3 is made up of 13 amino acids. Germline V CDR1 and CDR2: MDHEN, SYDVKM. CDR3 sequence (DNA): TGTGCCAGCAGTTTTGGGGGGCTACCTGAAGCTTTCTTT. Protein sequence: CASSFGGLPEAFF.

Notes on this clone: A much larger clone sits a single nucleotide away, making a read error possible. Within the sample, other DNA sequences also encode this same CDR3. The V call is TRBV28, the J call TRBJ2-3; the D gene is possibly TRBD2 (5 bases). There are 14 residues in the CDR3. Germline V CDR1 and CDR2: MDHEN, SYDVKM. V lost 8 bases and J lost 2, with 14 bases in between. CDR3 protein: CASGTTGITDTQYF. CDR3 DNA sequence: TGTGCCAGCGGAACGACGGGGATCACAGATACGCAGTATTTT.

The V gene is TRBV4-1, the J gene TRBJ2-7; TRBD2 might be the D (5 bases). The V end lost 4 bases, the J end lost 2 bases, and 9 bases lay between the germline ends. The germline gives CDR1 MGHRA, CDR2 YSYEKL. CDR3 length: 13 residues. The CDR3, as DNA: TGCGCCAGCAGCCCCGGAGGAACCTACGAGCAGTACTTC. Protein: CASSPGGTYEQYF.

The rearrangement uses TRBV28 and TRBJ2-4; tentatively, D is TRBD1 (5 bases). Trimming took off 4 bases at V and 9 bases at J, with 10 bases between the two ends. This CDR3 region has 12 residues. Germline CDR1 is MDHEN and CDR2 is SYDVKM. Here the CDR3 DNA reads TGTGCCAGCAGTTCAGGGTTGGGCATTCAGTACTTC. It specifies CASSSGLGIQYF. The variable domain in full, completed from reference TRBV28 and TRBJ2-4, reads DVKVTQSSRYLVKRTGEKVFLECVQDMDHENMFWYRQDPGLGLRLIYFSYDVKMKEKGDIPEGYSVSREKKERFSLILESASTNQTSMYLCASSSGLGIQYFGAGTRLSVL.

The chain recombines TRBV2 with TRBJ2-1, with 14 bases aligning to TRBD2. Trimming took 6 bases from V and 6 from J; bases not matched to a gene: 4. This CDR3 is built from 15 residues. Germline-derived CDR1 and CDR2 are SNHLY and FYNNEI. CDR3 sequence (DNA): TGTGCCAGCAGACCGGGACTAGCGGGAGTCAATGAGCAGTTCTTC. Amino acids: CASRPGLAGVNEQFF.

The chain links TRBV28 to TRBJ1-1; no firm D call. The germline V and J ends were trimmed by 2 bases and 1 base, with 8 bases remaining between them. Germline V CDR1 and CDR2: MDHEN, SYDVKM. CDR3 length: 14 amino acids. Written as DNA, the CDR3 is TGTGCCAGCAGTTTACGGAGACCGAACACTGAAGCTTTCTTT. Protein: CASSLRRPNTEAFF. The variable domain in full, completed from reference TRBV28 and TRBJ1-1, reads DVKVTQSSRYLVKRTGEKVFLECVQDMDHENMFWYRQDPGLGLRLIYFSYDVKMKEKGDIPEGYSVSREKKERFSLILESASTNQTSMYLCASSLRRPNTEAFFGQGTRLTVV.

Regarding this clone: A far more abundant clone sits one base away, making this likely a read error. This same CDR3 is encoded by further DNA sequences in the sample. This sequence joins TRBV29-1 and TRBJ2-7; D is perhaps TRBD1 (7 bases). Germline V gene lookup returns CDR1 SQVTM and CDR2 ANQGSEA. The CDR3 is 13 amino acids. CDR3 bases: TGCAGCGCCCAGACAGGGAGGACCTACGAGCAGTATTTC. It codes for CSAQTGRTYEQYF.

This sequence joins TRBV29-1 and TRBJ2-7; TRBD1 agrees at 7 bases. The CDR3 runs 11 residues. Looked up from germline, CDR1 is SQVTM and CDR2 is ANQGSEA. Losses at the gene ends were 7 bases for V and 4 bases for J; bases not matched to a gene: 4. The CDR3 spells CSASTGYEQYF. DNA of the CDR3: TGCAGCGCTTCGACAGGGTACGAGCAGTACTTC.

The gene calls are TRBV4-2 and TRBJ1-2; 11 bases match TRBD1. The ends lost 0 bases at V and 6 bases at J; junction bases unmatched: 3. This CDR3 spans 15 amino acids. Germline assignment: CDR1 LGHNA and CDR2 YNFKEQ. Here the CDR3 DNA reads TGTGCCAGCAGCCAAGATTTGGGACAGGGGGATGGCTACACCTTC. Translating it yields CASSQDLGQGDGYTF.

The chain links TRBV25-1 to TRBJ1-1; TRBD1 agrees at 8 bases. CDR1 is MGHDK, CDR2 SYGVNS, per germline. CDR3 length: 14 residues. The ends lost 7 bases at V and 7 bases at J; junction bases unmatched: 11. CDR3 sequence reads: CASTPTGGLSEAFF. CDR3 coding DNA: TGTGCCAGCACCCCCACAGGGGGTTTGAGTGAAGCTTTCTTT.

This chain uses TRBV5-1 with TRBJ2-5; D is perhaps TRBD1 or TRBD2 (5 bases each). Trimming removed 5 bases from V and 0 bases from J, with 8 bases in between. CDR3 size: 13 residues. The V gene's germline CDR1 is SGHRS and CDR2 YFSETQ. CDR3 in DNA: TGCGCCAGCAGAAGGGACCACCAAGAGACCCAGTACTTC. Its protein product is CASRRDHQETQYF. Full variable domain (remainder filled in from reference TRBV5-1 and TRBJ2-5): KAGVTQTPRYLIKTRGQQVTLSCSPISGHRSVSWYQQTPGQGLQFLFEYFSETQRNKGNFPGRFSGRQFSNSRSEMNVSTLELGDSALYLCASRRDHQETQYFGPGTRLLVL.

This clone has just one count. The chain joins TRBV6-1 to TRBJ2-2, with a tentative D call TRBD2 (5 bases). CDR1 and CDR2 from the germline V gene are MNHNS and SASEGT. The CDR3 length is 14 residues. Trimming took 1 base from V and 2 from J, leaving 5 bases between them. This chain's CDR3 is CASSEGLNTGELFF. In DNA form, the CDR3 reads TGTGCCAGCAGTGAAGGACTAAACACCGGGGAGCTGTTTTTT.

This chain connects TRBV30 to TRBJ2-1, with 8 bases lining up with TRBD2. Germline CDR1 and CDR2: GTSNPN and SVGIG (reference sequence). The CDR3 is 14 amino acids. Losses at the gene ends were 5 bases for V and 2 bases for J; bases not matched to a gene: 5. The CDR3 loop reads CAWASGSPYNEQFF. CDR3 bases: TGTGCCTGGGCGAGCGGGAGCCCCTACAATGAGCAGTTCTTC.

On this clone itself: A single base separates this from a much larger clone, so it may be a read error. The chain joins TRBV11-2 to TRBJ1-2, with 8 bases matching TRBD1. The germline CDR1 and CDR2 sequences are SGHAT and FQNNGV. The CDR3 contains 15 residues. Losses at the gene ends were 3 bases for V and 5 bases for J; bases not matched to a gene: 8. The chain's CDR3 is CASSLSGTGHYGYTF. The CDR3 bases are TGTGCCAGCAGCTTGTCCGGGACAGGCCATTATGGCTACACCTTC.

The V and J genes are TRBV6-5 and TRBJ2-1; 9 nucleotides agree with TRBD2. Per the germline V gene, CDR1 is MNHEY and CDR2 is SVGAGI. With V trimmed by 2 bases and J by 8 bases, 4 bases remained unmatched. This CDR3 has 14 residues. The CDR3 coding sequence is TGTGCCAGCAGTTACGTTAGCGGGAGCTATGAGCAGTTCTTC. Translation: CASSYVSGSYEQFF.

The table lists this clone with many counts. The chain uses TRBV2 and TRBJ2-7; D may be TRBD2 (5 bases). V lost 0 bases and J 4 bases, leaving 16 bases between the germline ends. This CDR3 contains 16 residues. The germline CDR1 and CDR2 sequences are SNHLY and FYNNEI. The CDR3 loop reads CASSEAGLGMVYEQYF. Here the CDR3 DNA reads TGTGCCAGCAGTGAAGCGGGCCTCGGGATGGTATACGAGCAGTACTTC. Using reference TRBV2 and TRBJ2-7 for the parts outside the CDR3, the full variable domain is EPEVTQTPSHQVTQMGQEVILRCVPISNHLYFYWYRQILGQKVEFLVSFYNNEISEKSEIFDDQFSVERPDGSNFTLKIRSTKLEDSAMYFCASSEAGLGMVYEQYFGPGTRLTVT.

The chain employs TRBV2 and TRBJ2-7; either TRBD1 or TRBD2 may supply D (5 bases each). The V end lost 7 bases, the J end lost 3 bases, and 13 bases lay between the germline ends. The CDR3 totals 13 residues. The germline V gene has CDR1 SNHLY and CDR2 FYNNEI. DNA for the CDR3: TGTGCCAGCATCCCCGAGGGGAACTACGAGCAGTACTTC. Amino acid sequence: CASIPEGNYEQYF.

This clone was observed a handful of times. The chain recombines TRBV5-1 with TRBJ1-1, with no clear D. Trimming removed 6 bases from V and 6 bases from J, with 15 bases in between. The CDR3 spans 13 residues. Germline V gene data show CDR1 as SGHRS and CDR2 as YFSETQ. The CDR3 reads CASKVQTNAEAFF. The CDR3 DNA follows: TGCGCCAGCAAGGTACAGACCAACGCTGAAGCTTTCTTT. The entire variable domain, with the rest obtained from reference TRBV5-1 and TRBJ1-1, is as follows: KAGVTQTPRYLIKTRGQQVTLSCSPISGHRSVSWYQQTPGQGLQFLFEYFSETQRNKGNFPGRFSGRQFSNSRSEMNVSTLELGDSALYLCASKVQTNAEAFFGQGTRLTVV.

In its sample, this clone was seen once. The chain has TRBV18 and TRBJ2-7, with 14 bases that match TRBD2. With V trimmed by 3 bases and J by 4 bases, 8 bases remained unmatched. This CDR3 contains 17 residues. The germline V gene has CDR1 KGHSH and CDR2 LQKENI. CDR3 DNA sequence: TGTGCCAGCTCACCTACCCCGGGACTAGCGGGAGATTACGAGCAGTACTTC. Translating it yields CASSPTPGLAGDYEQYF.

This chain uses TRBV30 with TRBJ1-1; D is uncertain. Germline values: CDR1 GTSNPN, CDR2 SVGIG (reference sequence). The CDR3 is 12 residues long. V gave up 5 bases and J gave up 0 bases, with 7 bases separating them. Here the CDR3 DNA reads TGTGCCTGGCAACGCATGAACACTGAAGCTTTCTTT. Translating gives CAWQRMNTEAFF.

As for this clone: One end of the junction does not line up with germline, which may come from a read error. V is TRBV11-3 and J is TRBJ2-2; D tentatively reads TRBD1 or TRBD2 (6 bases each). The germline CDR1 and CDR2 sequences are SGHNT and YENEEA. The CDR3 extends over 13 amino acids. The CDR3 is CAGGGRRHRGAVF. CDR3 in DNA: TGTGCCGGAGGGGGTCGAAGGCACCGGGGAGCTGTTTTT.